Following are 14 T cell receptor beta chains from one sample sequenced in a study of blood T cell repertoires in COVID-19. Repertoires were generated with immunoSEQ multiplex PCR, while TCRdb's copy carries only in-frame clones and drops some. The sample lists approximately 250,000 clones, more than 80% occurring once. The sample comprised peripheral blood. The receptors here all came from a human donor in a cohort sampled during active COVID-19.

The chain has TRBV5-6 and TRBJ2-7; D is unresolved. The CDR3 is made up of 12 amino acids. Germline CDR1 and CDR2: SGHDT and YYEEEE. With 4 bases removed from V and 7 bases from J, the gap between germline ends came to 12 bases. The CDR3 protein is CASSMSTGEQYF. The CDR3 DNA follows: TGTGCCAGCAGCATGTCGACCGGGGAGCAGTACTTC.

This chain connects TRBV28 to TRBJ1-1; a weak D match, TRBD1 (5 bases). The CDR3 has 17 residues. Looked up from germline, CDR1 is MDHEN and CDR2 is SYDVKM. Trimming removed 2 bases at V and 5 bases at J, with 21 bases between. The CDR3 here is CASSLRVGGYVRTEAFF. The CDR3 bases are TGTGCCAGCAGTTTAAGGGTCGGGGGTTATGTCAGGACTGAAGCTTTCTTT.

The rearrangement joins TRBV6-6 to TRBJ1-2; tentative D call: TRBD1 (5 bases). The germline V gene encodes CDR1 MNHNY and CDR2 SVGAGI (reference sequence). The CDR3 loop spans 12 amino acids. V was clipped by 6 bases and J by 9 bases, with 14 bases between them. The CDR3 DNA is TGTGCCAGCAGGTTACAGGATGTTAGCTACACCTTC. It encodes CASRLQDVSYTF.

V gene TRBV5-1 combines with J gene TRBJ1-1; 8 bases match TRBD1. Germline-derived CDR1 and CDR2 are SGHRS and YFSETQ. The ends lost 2 bases at V and 1 base at J; junction bases unmatched: 13. This CDR3 has 18 residues. The CDR3 protein is CASSLGTGGTISNTEAFF. CDR3 nucleotide sequence: TGCGCCAGCAGCTTAGGGACAGGCGGAACTATCTCGAACACTGAAGCTTTCTTT.

This clone appeared a few times. This chain links TRBV5-1 with TRBJ2-3; no clear D gene. CDR1 SGHRS and CDR2 YFSETQ come from the germline V gene. The CDR3 has 11 amino acids. Trimming pared 3 bases from V and 9 bases from J, leaving 8 bases between. This CDR3 is CASSSTMTQYF. CDR3 in DNA: TGCGCCAGCAGCTCAACAATGACGCAGTATTTT.

The rearrangement uses TRBV10-2 and TRBJ2-5; D is unresolved. CDR1 and CDR2 from the germline V gene are WSHSY and SAAADI. This CDR3 spans 12 amino acids. With 0 bases removed from V and 5 bases from J, the gap between germline ends came to 4 bases. The chain's CDR3 is CASSESFETQYF. Written as DNA, the CDR3 is TGCGCCAGCAGTGAGTCCTTTGAGACCCAGTACTTC.

On this clone itself: The identical CDR3 is also encoded by other nucleotide sequences in the sample. The chain combines TRBV28 with TRBJ2-7; TRBD2 might be the D (5 bases). The CDR3 covers 13 residues. Germline CDR1 reads MDHEN; CDR2 reads SYDVKM. The V gene lost 9 bases and the J gene lost 2 bases, with 14 bases spanning the gap. The CDR3 loop reads CASSGGTPYEQYF. CDR3 bases: TGTGCCAGTAGTGGAGGAACCCCCTACGAGCAGTACTTC.

This chain links TRBV3-1 (or the pseudogene TRBV3-2) with TRBJ2-7, with TRBD1 matching over 10 bases. With V trimmed by 3 bases and J by 6 bases, 11 bases remained unmatched. The CDR3 consists of 16 residues. Germline V gives CDR1 LGHDT, CDR2 YNNKEL (reference sequence). The CDR3 nucleotides are TGTGCCAGCAGCCAGGCCCCCGGGACAGGGGCTGTCGAGCAGTACTTC. Its protein is CASSQAPGTGAVEQYF.

V usage is TRBV20-1 and J usage is TRBJ2-1; 13 nucleotides align to TRBD2. The CDR3 has 17 amino acids. V was clipped by 3 bases and J by 8 bases; unmatched bases: 13. Germline V gene lookup returns CDR1 DFQATT and CDR2 SNEGSKA (reference sequence). In nucleotides, the CDR3 is TGCAGTGCTAGTTCTACCTTACTAGCGGGGGGGCTTGATGAGCAGTTCTTC. Its translation: CSASSTLLAGGLDEQFF.

This clone was seen only once. This CDR3 is also generated by other DNA sequences in the sample. J is TRBJ1-2 and V is TRBV9; D is unresolved. Germline V CDR1 and CDR2: SGDLS, YYNGEE. The CDR3 totals 14 residues. V gave up 0 bases and J gave up 0 bases, with 6 bases separating them. CDR3 residues: CASSVGTANYGYTF. CDR3 bases: TGTGCCAGCAGCGTAGGAACAGCTAACTATGGCTACACCTTC.

The J gene is TRBJ2-7, the V gene TRBV7-9; a possible D gene is TRBD1 (6 bases). CDR3 size: 14 residues. With 1 base removed from V and 7 bases from J, the gap between germline ends came to 14 bases. Germline V gives CDR1 SEHNR, CDR2 FQNEAQ (reference sequence). The chain's CDR3 is CASSLEPVQGEQYF. In DNA, the CDR3 is TGTGCCAGCAGCTTAGAACCTGTCCAGGGGGAGCAGTACTTC. Filled out from reference TRBV7-9 and TRBJ2-7, the complete variable domain reads DTGVSQNPRHKITKRGQNVTFRCDPISEHNRLYWYRQTLGQGPEFLTYFQNEAQLEKSRLLSDRFSAERPKGSFSTLEIQRTEQGDSAMYLCASSLEPVQGEQYFGPGTRLTVT.

The CDR3 protein is CASTPVTGYNEQYF. The CDR3 DNA sequence: TGTGCCAGCACCCCGGTGACAGGGTATAACGAGCAGTACTTC. The chain is built from TRBV6-6 and TRBJ2-7; 7 nucleotides match TRBD1. V was pared by 7 bases and J by 5 bases, with 11 bases of the junction left unmatched. Per germline, CDR1 MNHNY and CDR2 SVGAGI (reference sequence). The CDR3 runs to 14 residues.

The chain employs TRBV10-3 and TRBJ1-5; 9 nucleotides line up with TRBD1. The J segment lost 6 bases and the V segment lost 6 bases, leaving 9 bases of the junction unmatched. Germline lookup yields CDR1 ENHRY and CDR2 SYGVKD. This CDR3 has 15 amino acids. CDR3 sequence (DNA): TGTGCCATCAGCCACGGGACAGGGAAGGGTCAGCCCCAGCATTTT. It translates to CAISHGTGKGQPQHF.

The rearrangement links TRBV2 to TRBJ1-5, with a weak D call TRBD1 (5 bases). V was trimmed by 5 bases and J by 5 bases, leaving 19 bases between them. Germline V gene sequence: CDR1 SNHLY, CDR2 FYNNEI. This CDR3 contains 16 residues. This chain's CDR3 is CASSPQDSRFDQPQHF. The DNA for the CDR3 is TGTGCCAGCAGTCCCCAAGACAGTAGGTTCGATCAGCCCCAGCATTTT.